The T cell receptor beta chain under discussion was sequenced for a study of OX40 agonist ivuxolimab in advanced cancers. Whole-study context: Therapy given before enrollment (anti-PD-1, anti-PD-L1 or anti-CTLA-4) was allowed, and under 45% had some.

The germline CDR1 and CDR2 sequences are SEHNR and FQNEAQ (reference sequence). CDR3 length equals 17 residues. J gave up 4 bases and V 5 bases, and 5 bases lay outside the gene matches. Repertoires were generated with immunoSEQ multiplex PCR, while TCRdb's copy carries only in-frame clones and drops some. The table lists fewer than 70,000 clones, 75% to 90% of them singletons, with approximately 3.1% in the top ten. The sequences come from CD4+ or CD8+ T cells sorted from blood, collected in a trial of the OX40 agonist ivuxolimab. J is TRBJ2-1 and V is TRBV7-9; 16 bases align to TRBD2. This sequence originates from an adult with an advanced solid tumor such as melanoma, head and neck, liver or kidney cancer. The CDR3: CASSPPGLAGGYNEQFF. The CDR3 DNA reads TGTGCCAGCAGCCCTCCGGGACTAGCGGGGGGGTACAATGAGCAGTTCTTC.